These 27 T cell receptor beta chains originate from one sample sequenced in a study of PD-1 blockade in mismatch repair-deficient tumors. Here immunoSEQ multiplex PCR was the method, and the copy in TCRdb shows in-frame clones only, minus some. The sample carries around 110,000 clones, 65% to 80% recorded once. The sample in question was peripheral blood, obtained roughly 13 months after starting pembrolizumab. Receptors were obtained from an adult with mismatch repair-deficient cancer.

V gene TRBV30 combines with J gene TRBJ2-1; TRBD2 aligns across 9 bases. V shed 1 base, J shed 0 bases, and the junction held 7 bases outside the gene matches. Germline V gives CDR1 GTSNPN, CDR2 SVGIG (reference sequence). The length of the CDR3 is 17 residues. The CDR3 protein is CAWSGGGRGSSYNEQFF. The CDR3 DNA is TGTGCCTGGAGTGGTGGCGGGAGGGGAAGCTCCTACAATGAGCAGTTCTTC.

The chain couples TRBV2 to TRBJ2-1, with 14 positions matching TRBD2. The CDR3 consists of 14 residues. With 6 bases clipped from V and 8 bases from J, the junction kept 3 bases outside the gene matches. Germline values: CDR1 SNHLY, CDR2 FYNNEI. The CDR3 loop reads CASRGLAGGHEQFF. The CDR3 nucleotides read TGTGCCAGCAGAGGACTAGCGGGAGGCCATGAGCAGTTCTTC.

V is TRBV11-3 and J is TRBJ1-2; D unresolved. This CDR3 is built from 13 residues. Trimming pared 4 bases from V and 5 bases from J, leaving 11 bases between. Germline CDR1 SGHNT, CDR2 YENEEA. The CDR3 sequence: CASSSRTDYGYTF. The CDR3 nucleotides read TGTGCCAGCAGCTCGAGGACGGATTATGGCTACACCTTC.

The chain couples TRBV7-2 to TRBJ2-7; the D is unclear. The V gene lost 1 base and the J gene lost 12 bases, with 19 bases spanning the gap. This CDR3 spans 14 amino acids. CDR1 and CDR2 from the germline V gene are SGHTA and FQGNSA. CDR3 bases: TGTGCCAGCAGCTTAGATATCCTGCCTGTGGAACCGTACTTC. Its translation is CASSLDILPVEPYF.

The rearrangement links TRBV15 to TRBJ2-3; unclear D gene. The CDR3 consists of 13 residues. V was trimmed by 3 bases and J by 3 bases, leaving 7 bases between them. Germline V gives CDR1 LNHNV, CDR2 YYDKDF (reference sequence). The CDR3 is CATSRKPTDTQYF. CDR3 in DNA: TGTGCCACCAGCAGGAAACCTACAGATACGCAGTATTTT.

The chain has TRBV28 and TRBJ2-7; 9 nucleotides line up with TRBD2. Germline CDR1 is MDHEN and CDR2 is SYDVKM. V was clipped by 8 bases and J by 4 bases; unmatched bases: 9. The CDR3 is 14 residues long. CDR3 loop: CASGAGGYVYEQYF. The CDR3 DNA follows: TGTGCCAGCGGAGCGGGAGGTTACGTTTACGAGCAGTACTTC.

The gene calls are TRBV7-9 and TRBJ2-2, with 7 nucleotides matching TRBD1. The CDR3 loop spans 16 amino acids. V gave up 5 bases and J gave up 5 bases; unmatched junction bases: 11. Germline V gives CDR1 SEHNR, CDR2 FQNEAQ (reference sequence). The CDR3 loop is CASSITGAFETGELFF. The CDR3 DNA follows: TGTGCCAGCAGCATTACAGGGGCCTTTGAGACCGGGGAGCTGTTTTTT.

This clone was found a few times. The V gene is TRBV5-1, the J gene TRBJ2-1, with no clear D. Trimming shortened V by 0 bases and J by 0 bases, and 13 bases separated the two germline ends. Per germline, CDR1 SGHRS and CDR2 YFSETQ. CDR3 size: 17 residues. CDR3 in amino acids: CASSLVPSQSSYNEQFF. The CDR3 coding sequence is TGCGCCAGCAGCTTGGTCCCTAGTCAGAGCTCCTACAATGAGCAGTTCTTC.

V is TRBV7-9 and J is TRBJ2-7; maybe TRBD1 (5 bases). V lost 5 bases and J 1 base, leaving 12 bases between the germline ends. The CDR3 runs 14 residues. Germline V gene lookup returns CDR1 SEHNR and CDR2 FQNEAQ (reference sequence). This CDR3 is CASSPVDSSYEQYF. CDR3 in DNA: TGTGCCAGCAGCCCAGTAGACAGTTCCTACGAGCAGTACTTC.

The CDR3 here is CASSPTSSGADTQYF. CDR3 in DNA: TGTGCCAGCAGCCCCACTAGCTCCGGAGCAGATACGCAGTATTTT. This sequence joins TRBV2 and TRBJ2-3; D perhaps matches TRBD2 (6 bases). From germline, CDR1 is SNHLY and CDR2 FYNNEI. The CDR3 has 15 amino acids. V dropped 6 bases and J dropped 4 bases, with 17 bases sitting between them.

This clone was found a few times. The chain recombines TRBV18 with TRBJ2-7; 10 bases map to TRBD1. The V and J ends lost 5 bases and 6 bases, in that order; junction bases with no gene match: 10. The CDR3 extends over 15 amino acids. Germline CDR1 and CDR2: KGHSH and LQKENI. The DNA of the CDR3 is TGTGCCAGCTCATCAGAGGGGACAGGGGTCACCGAGCAGTACTTC. This sequence encodes CASSSEGTGVTEQYF.

V gene TRBV7-3 combines with J gene TRBJ2-1; maybe TRBD2 (5 bases). The V and J ends lost 6 bases and 4 bases respectively, with 10 bases between them. CDR3 length: 13 residues. Per the germline V gene, CDR1 is SGHTA and CDR2 is FQGTGA. The CDR3 region has the DNA TGTGCCAGCAGTTTTGAGGGTTACAATGAGCAGTTCTTC. Residues: CASSFEGYNEQFF.

The CDR3 loop is CASSLEGTGELFF. As DNA, the CDR3 is TGTGCCAGCAGCTTAGAGGGGACCGGGGAGCTGTTTTTT. The V and J genes are TRBV7-2 and TRBJ2-2, with a tentative D call TRBD1 (5 bases). V lost 1 base and J lost 5, with 5 bases in between. Germline loops: CDR1 SGHTA, CDR2 FQGNSA. This CDR3 comprises 13 residues.

V is TRBV5-6 and J is TRBJ2-6, with a weak D call TRBD1 (5 bases). Trimming removed 2 bases at V and 0 bases at J, with 12 bases between. Germline V CDR1 and CDR2: SGHDT, YYEEEE. The CDR3 is 17 amino acids. CDR3 amino acids: CASSFFQGFSGANVLTF. The CDR3 DNA follows: TGTGCCAGCAGCTTTTTCCAGGGATTCTCTGGGGCCAACGTCCTGACTTTC.

The chain recombines TRBV7-6 with TRBJ1-4; perhaps TRBD1 as D (6 bases). The CDR3 totals 15 residues. V lost 1 base and J 8 bases, leaving 14 bases between the germline ends. Per the germline V gene, CDR1 is SGHVS and CDR2 is FNYEAQ. This CDR3 reads CASSLGGGLEEKLFF. CDR3 DNA: TGTGCCAGCAGCTTAGGAGGGGGATTGGAGGAAAAACTGTTTTTT.

This clone showed up just a few times. V and J are TRBV4-3 and TRBJ2-7; TRBD1 aligns across 9 bases. V trimming: 1 base; J trimming: 6 bases; junction bases outside the gene matches: 7. Per the germline V gene, CDR1 is LGHNA and CDR2 is YSLEER. This CDR3 contains 15 residues. CDR3 region: CASSQAGTGFREQYF. The DNA for the CDR3 is TGCGCCAGCAGCCAAGCGGGGACAGGGTTTCGCGAGCAGTACTTC.

This chain links TRBV27 with TRBJ2-2, with a weak D call TRBD2 (5 bases). The CDR3 runs 15 residues. CDR1 is MNHEY and CDR2 is SMNVEV in the germline V gene (reference sequence). Trimming stripped 6 bases from V and 2 bases from J, with 13 bases between. CDR3 DNA: TGTGCCAGCAGAGTCTTAGCGCGAAACACCGGGGAGCTGTTTTTT. Protein: CASRVLARNTGELFF.

The chain links TRBV5-5 to TRBJ1-4; possible D gene TRBD1, 5 bases. From germline, CDR1 is SGHKS and CDR2 YYEKEE (reference sequence). The CDR3 is 14 amino acids. V was shortened by 3 bases and J by 8 bases, with 14 bases between the two germline ends. CDR3 sequence (DNA): TGTGCCAGCAGCTGGGAGGGGTTTGGAGAAAAACTGTTTTTT. Translating gives CASSWEGFGEKLFF. Drawing the rest from reference TRBV5-5 and TRBJ1-4, the complete variable domain is DAGVTQSPTHLIKTRGQQVTLRCSPISGHKSVSWYQQVLGQGPQFIFQYYEKEERGRGNFPDRFSARQFPNYSSELNVNALLLGDSALYLCASSWEGFGEKLFFGSGTQLSVL.

The J gene is TRBJ1-2, the V gene TRBV6-6; unclear D gene. Deletions cut 0 bases from V and 0 bases from J, with 5 bases between. The CDR3 consists of 14 residues. Per the germline V gene, CDR1 is MNHNY and CDR2 is SVGAGI (reference sequence). CDR3 nucleotide sequence: TGTGCCAGCAGTTACTCGAAATCTAACTATGGCTACACCTTC. Residues: CASSYSKSNYGYTF.

The V call is TRBV27, the J call TRBJ2-7; D is uncertain. In germline, CDR1 is MNHEY, CDR2 SMNVEV (reference sequence). The CDR3 runs 12 residues. V shed 5 bases and J shed 0 bases, with 5 bases lying between them. As DNA, the CDR3 is TGTGCCAGCAGTGGGGACTCCTACGAGCAGTACTTC. It yields the protein CASSGDSYEQYF.

This chain joins TRBV7-2 and TRBJ2-7; a possible D gene is TRBD1 (6 bases). V dropped 7 bases and J dropped 0 bases, with 13 bases sitting between them. Germline CDR1 and CDR2: SGHTA and FQGNSA. The CDR3 consists of 14 residues. The CDR3 DNA sequence: TGTGCCAGCAACTCAGGGGACGCCTCCTACGAGCAGTACTTC. Amino acids: CASNSGDASYEQYF.

This rearrangement joins TRBV19 to TRBJ1-4; D gene ambiguous. Germline assignment: CDR1 LNHDA and CDR2 SQIVND (reference sequence). CDR3 size: 14 residues. Deletions cut 3 bases from V and 8 bases from J, with 13 bases between. For the CDR3, the DNA is TGTGCCAGTAGTATCAGATGGGCCGGGGAAAAACTGTTTTTT. Translated: CASSIRWAGEKLFF.

The gene calls are TRBV19 and TRBJ2-1, with TRBD2 matching 7 bases. Germline V gives CDR1 LNHDA, CDR2 SQIVND (reference sequence). Losses at the gene ends were 6 bases for V and 4 bases for J; bases not matched to a gene: 9. CDR3 length: 15 residues. The CDR3 DNA is TGTGCCAGTAGATGGGCGGGAGCTAAATACAATGAGCAGTTCTTC. Encoded protein: CASRWAGAKYNEQFF.

This chain connects TRBV9 to TRBJ2-1; D may correspond to TRBD1 or TRBD2 (6 bases each). Trimming took off 2 bases at V and 9 bases at J, with 9 bases between the two ends. CDR3 length equals 12 residues. Germline values: CDR1 SGDLS, CDR2 YYNGEE. Here the CDR3 reads CASSVGGGEQFF. The CDR3 bases are TGTGCCAGCAGCGTCGGGGGCGGTGAGCAGTTCTTC.

This clone is a singleton in its sample. The V and J genes are TRBV5-4 and TRBJ2-7; 10 bases are a match to TRBD1. With V trimmed by 4 bases and J by 4 bases, 8 bases remained unmatched. Germline values: CDR1 SGHNT, CDR2 YYREEE (reference sequence). This CDR3 spans 15 amino acids. The CDR3 loop reads CASSPGTGVGYEQYF. The CDR3, as DNA: TGTGCCAGCAGCCCTGGGACAGGGGTCGGTTACGAGCAGTACTTC.

The rearrangement uses TRBV21-1 and TRBJ1-1. TRBV21-1 is a recognized pseudogene. The CDR3 loop spans 16 amino acids. This CDR3 reads CASRCALLPIRTEAFF. CDR3 in DNA: TGTGCCAGCAGGTGCGCGTTGCTACCAATTCGCACTGAAGCTTTCTTT.

This chain connects TRBV6-5 to TRBJ2-2, with D maybe TRBD2 (6 bases). Germline CDR1 is MNHEY and CDR2 is SVGAGI. This CDR3 comprises 14 residues. V was cut by 5 bases and J by 5 bases, with 12 bases left in between. The DNA for the CDR3 is TGTGCCAGCAGTAACAGTGGGAGGACCGGGGAGCTGTTTTTT. Protein sequence: CASSNSGRTGELFF.